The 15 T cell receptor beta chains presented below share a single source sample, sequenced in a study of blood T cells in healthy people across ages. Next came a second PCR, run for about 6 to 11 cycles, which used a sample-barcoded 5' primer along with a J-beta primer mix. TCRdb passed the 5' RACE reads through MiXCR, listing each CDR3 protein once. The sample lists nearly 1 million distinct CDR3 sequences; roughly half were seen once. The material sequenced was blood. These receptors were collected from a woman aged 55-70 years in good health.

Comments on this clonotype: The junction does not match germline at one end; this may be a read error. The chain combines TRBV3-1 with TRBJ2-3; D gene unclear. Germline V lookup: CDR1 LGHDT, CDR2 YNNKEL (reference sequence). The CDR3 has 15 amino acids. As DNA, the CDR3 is TGTGCCAGCAGTCAAGTGGATAGTCCCACAGATACGCAGTATTTT. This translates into CASSQVDSPTDTQYF.

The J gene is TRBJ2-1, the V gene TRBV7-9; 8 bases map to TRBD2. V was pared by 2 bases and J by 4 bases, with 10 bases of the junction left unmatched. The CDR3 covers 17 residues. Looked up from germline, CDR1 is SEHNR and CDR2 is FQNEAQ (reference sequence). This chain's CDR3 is CASSLLRGGGEYNEQFF. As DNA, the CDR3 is TGTGCCAGCAGCTTACTCCGGGGGGGAGGAGAGTACAATGAGCAGTTCTTC.

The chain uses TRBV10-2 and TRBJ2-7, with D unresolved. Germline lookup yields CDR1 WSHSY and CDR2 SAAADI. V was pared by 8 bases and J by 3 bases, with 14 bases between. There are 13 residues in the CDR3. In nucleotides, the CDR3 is TGCGCCAGCGCCTTCGGAGCAGTCTACGAGCAGTACTTC. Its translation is CASAFGAVYEQYF.

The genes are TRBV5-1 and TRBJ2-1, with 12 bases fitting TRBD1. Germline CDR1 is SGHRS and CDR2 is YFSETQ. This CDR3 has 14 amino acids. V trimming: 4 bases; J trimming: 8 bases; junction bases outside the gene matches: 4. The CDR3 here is CASSDRDRGHEQFF. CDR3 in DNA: TGCGCCAGCAGCGACCGGGACAGGGGGCATGAGCAGTTCTTC.

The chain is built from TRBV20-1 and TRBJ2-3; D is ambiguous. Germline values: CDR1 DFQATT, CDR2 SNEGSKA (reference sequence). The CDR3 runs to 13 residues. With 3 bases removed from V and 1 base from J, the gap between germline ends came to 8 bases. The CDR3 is CSARRHGTDTQYF. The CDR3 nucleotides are TGCAGTGCTAGGCGTCACGGCACAGATACGCAGTATTTT.

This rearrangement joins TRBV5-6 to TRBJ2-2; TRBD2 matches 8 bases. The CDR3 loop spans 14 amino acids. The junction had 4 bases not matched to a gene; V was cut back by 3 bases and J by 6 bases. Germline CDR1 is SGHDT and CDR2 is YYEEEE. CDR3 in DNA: TGTGCCAGCAGCTCGGGGGGGTGGTCCGGGGAGCTGTTTTTT. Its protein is CASSSGGWSGELFF.

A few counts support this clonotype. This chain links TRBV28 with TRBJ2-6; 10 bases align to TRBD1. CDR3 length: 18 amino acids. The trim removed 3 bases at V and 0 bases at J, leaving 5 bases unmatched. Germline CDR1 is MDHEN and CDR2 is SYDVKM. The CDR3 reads CASSFRTGGNSGANVLTF. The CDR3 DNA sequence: TGTGCCAGCAGTTTCCGGACAGGGGGAAACTCTGGGGCCAACGTCCTGACTTTC.

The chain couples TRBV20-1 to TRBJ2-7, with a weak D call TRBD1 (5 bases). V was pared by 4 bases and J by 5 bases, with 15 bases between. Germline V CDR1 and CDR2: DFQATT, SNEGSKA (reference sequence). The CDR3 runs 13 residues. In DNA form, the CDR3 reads TGCAGTGCTACAGGGAACCTGGGGCACGAGCAGTACTTC. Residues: CSATGNLGHEQYF.

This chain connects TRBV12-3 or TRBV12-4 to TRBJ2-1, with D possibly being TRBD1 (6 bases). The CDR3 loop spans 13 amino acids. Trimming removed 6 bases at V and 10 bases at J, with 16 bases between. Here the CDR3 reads CASSPRGAREQFF. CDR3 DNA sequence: TGTGCCAGCAGCCCCAGGGGCGCCCGAGAGCAGTTCTTC.

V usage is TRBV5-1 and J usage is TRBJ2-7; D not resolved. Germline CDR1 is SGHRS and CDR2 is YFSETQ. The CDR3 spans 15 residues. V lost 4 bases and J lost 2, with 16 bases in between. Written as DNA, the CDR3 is TGCGCCAGCAGCCCGGCCGCCCCTGTGACCTACGAGCAGTACTTC. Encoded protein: CASSPAAPVTYEQYF.

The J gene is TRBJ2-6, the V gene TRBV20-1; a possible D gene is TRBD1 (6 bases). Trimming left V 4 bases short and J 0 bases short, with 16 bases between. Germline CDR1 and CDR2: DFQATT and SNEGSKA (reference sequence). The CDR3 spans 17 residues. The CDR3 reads CSAIGQFLLSGANVLTF. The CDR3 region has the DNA TGCAGTGCTATCGGACAGTTTCTGCTCTCTGGGGCCAACGTCCTGACTTTC.

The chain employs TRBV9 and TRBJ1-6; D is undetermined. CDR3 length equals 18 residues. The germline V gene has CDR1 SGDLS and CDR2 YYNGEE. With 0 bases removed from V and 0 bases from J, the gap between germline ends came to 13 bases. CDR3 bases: TGTGCCAGCAGCGTAGCCGAAGACTGGAGCTCCTATAATTCACCCCTCCACTTT. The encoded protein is CASSVAEDWSSYNSPLHF. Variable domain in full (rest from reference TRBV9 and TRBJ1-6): DSGVTQTPKHLITATGQRVTLRCSPRSGDLSVYWYQQSLDQGLQFLIQYYNGEERAKGNILERFSAQQFPDLHSELNLSSLELGDSALYFCASSVAEDWSSYNSPLHFGNGTRLTVT.

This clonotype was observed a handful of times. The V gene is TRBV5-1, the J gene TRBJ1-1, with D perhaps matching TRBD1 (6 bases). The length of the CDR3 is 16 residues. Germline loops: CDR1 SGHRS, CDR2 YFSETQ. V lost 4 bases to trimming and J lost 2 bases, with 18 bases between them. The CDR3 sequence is CASSPRRGGVNTEAFF. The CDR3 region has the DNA TGCGCCAGCAGCCCCCGGAGGGGGGGAGTTAACACTGAAGCTTTCTTT.

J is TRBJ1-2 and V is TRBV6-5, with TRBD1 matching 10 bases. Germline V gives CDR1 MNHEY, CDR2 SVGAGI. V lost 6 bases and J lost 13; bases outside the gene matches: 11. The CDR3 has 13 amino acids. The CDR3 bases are TGTGCCAGCAGGACTAGACAGGGGGCGTGGGGCACCTTC. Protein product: CASRTRQGAWGTF.

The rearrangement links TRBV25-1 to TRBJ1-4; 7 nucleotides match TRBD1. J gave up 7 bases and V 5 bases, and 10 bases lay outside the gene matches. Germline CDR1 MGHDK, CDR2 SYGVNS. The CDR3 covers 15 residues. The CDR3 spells CASSSSTGNIEKLFF. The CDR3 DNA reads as TGTGCCAGCAGTAGCTCGACAGGGAATATTGAAAAACTGTTTTTT.